This T cell receptor beta chain comes out of a study of cytomegalovirus exposure and HLA in healthy donors. Study findings and constraints: Some public TCRs appeared in many individuals, while most sequences were rare. Clusters of TCRs from the first cohort tended to co-occur in the 120 or so validation repertoires (as a later analysis found). Reports credit the classifier with highly specific, highly sensitive diagnosis of cytomegalovirus status.

Concerning this clone itself: Its antigen is unknown.

Looked up from germline, CDR1 is MGHRA and CDR2 is YSYEKL. With 1 base removed from V and 0 bases from J, the gap between germline ends came to 6 bases. The CDR3 has 14 amino acids. Only in-frame clones appear in the TCRdb table, and some are missing; sequencing was by immunoSEQ multiplex PCR. The data contain a few hundred thousand clones, over 80% of them singletons. A 120-subject validation cohort, separate from the approximately 700-subject first cohort, supplied the donors. The sequenced sample consisted of PBMCs. The genes are TRBV4-1 and TRBJ1-1; no reliable D call. The origin of this receptor is a woman between 25 and 40 years old in good health and CMV-seropositive. This chain's CDR3 is CASSQVFVNTEAFF. The CDR3 bases are TGCGCCAGCAGCCAAGTATTCGTGAACACTGAAGCTTTCTTT.